The clone carrying this T cell receptor (beta chain) was found once. Its matching antigen is unknown. The data were taken from a study of cytomegalovirus exposure and HLA in healthy donors. Study observations and caveats: Per published reports, the classifier diagnosed cytomegalovirus status with high specificity and sensitivity.

Clones were sequenced by immunoSEQ multiplex PCR, and TCRdb holds only the in-frame ones, with some missing. Among about 130,000 clones, about 90% were seen once, and the ten largest hold 1.4% to 1.5%. Germline V gives CDR1 SEHNR, CDR2 FQNEAQ (reference sequence). V was clipped by 5 bases and J by 4 bases, with 7 bases between them. This CDR3 is 12 amino acids long. Donors were drawn from the approximately 120-subject validation cohort, separate from the 666-subject first cohort. This clonotype originated in a young man in good health and CMV-seronegative. What was sequenced was PBMCs. The chain uses TRBV7-9 and TRBJ2-3; D might be TRBD1 (5 bases). As DNA, the CDR3 is TGTGCCAGCAGCCCAGGGTCAGATACGCAGTATTTT. As protein: CASSPGSDTQYF. The full variable domain, in which reference TRBV7-9 and TRBJ2-3 provide the parts outside the CDR3, is DTGVSQNPRHKITKRGQNVTFRCDPISEHNRLYWYRQTLGQGPEFLTYFQNEAQLEKSRLLSDRFSAERPKGSFSTLEIQRTEQGDSAMYLCASSPGSDTQYFGPGTRLTVL.